Following are 8 T cell receptor beta chains from one sample sequenced in a study of T cells in Graves' hyperthyroidism and ophthalmopathy. Amplification yielded TCR beta CDR3 regions, with RNA transcripts as the source. Using the HTBI primer set, a first-round RT-PCR was run on the TCR CDR3. In TCRdb, the multiplex PCR reads were re-called with MiXCR into one record per CDR3 protein. Of tens of thousands of distinct CDR3 sequences in the sample, 40% to 55% were seen once. Source material: blood. The receptor set was obtained from a woman under 40 with Graves' ophthalmopathy.

CDR3: CASSPGLAGGLDEQFF. The CDR3 DNA sequence: TGCGCCAGCAGCCCGGGACTAGCGGGAGGCTTGGATGAGCAGTTCTTC. This chain joins TRBV5-1 and TRBJ2-1; 15 nucleotides line up with TRBD2. Germline V CDR1 and CDR2: SGHRS, YFSETQ. The CDR3 sequence is 16 residues long. With V trimmed by 4 bases and J by 8 bases, 7 bases remained unmatched. The full variable domain, completed using reference TRBV5-1 and TRBJ2-1, is KAGVTQTPRYLIKTRGQQVTLSCSPISGHRSVSWYQQTPGQGLQFLFEYFSETQRNKGNFPGRFSGRQFSNSRSEMNVSTLELGDSALYLCASSPGLAGGLDEQFFGPGTRLTVL.

The V call is TRBV10-3, the J call TRBJ1-5; the D gene is possibly TRBD1 (6 bases). The ends were cut back, 8 bases at V and 4 bases at J, with 15 bases in the middle. The CDR3 runs 14 residues. Per germline, CDR1 ENHRY and CDR2 SYGVKD. CDR3 amino acids: CAISGTGLNQPQHF. The CDR3 DNA reads as TGTGCCATCTCCGGAACAGGGTTGAATCAGCCCCAGCATTTT.

V is TRBV20-1 and J is TRBJ1-2; possible D gene TRBD1, 6 bases. From germline, CDR1 is DFQATT and CDR2 SNEGSKA (reference sequence). V was trimmed by 2 bases and J by 2 bases, leaving 12 bases between them. The CDR3 has 14 residues. The CDR3 DNA sequence: TGCAGTGCTAGAAGTGCGACAGGAAACTATGGCTACACCTTC. Its protein product is CSARSATGNYGYTF.

This clonotype was detected many times. A much bigger clone sits one base away, suggesting this may be a read error. V usage is TRBV29-1 and J usage is TRBJ2-7; 9 nucleotides agree with TRBD2. The CDR3 loop spans 18 amino acids. With V trimmed by 2 bases and J by 3 bases, 17 bases remained unmatched. The V gene's germline CDR1 is SQVTM and CDR2 ANQGSEA. CDR3 in DNA: TGCAGCGTTGAATCTCGCGGGAGGGCCGGGTTGTACGGCTACGAGCAGTACTTC. Protein product: CSVESRGRAGLYGYEQYF.

This clonotype was found many times. This chain connects TRBV7-3 to TRBJ2-1; 11 bases are shared with TRBD2. The V segment lost 5 bases and the J segment 7 bases; nucleotides outside the gene matches: 1. This CDR3 contains 13 residues. Germline CDR1 is SGHTA and CDR2 is FQGTGA. CDR3 coding DNA: TGTGCCAGCAGCCCTAGCGGGAGGAATGAGCAGTTCTTC. This sequence encodes CASSPSGRNEQFF. The complete variable domain, with remaining parts taken from reference TRBV7-3 and TRBJ2-1, reads GAGVSQTPSNKVTEKGKYVELRCDPISGHTALYWYRQSLGQGPEFLIYFQGTGAADDSGLPNDRFFAVRPEGSVSTLKIQRTERGDSAVYLCASSPSGRNEQFFGPGTRLTVL.

This clonotype was counted ten times or more. This sequence joins TRBV7-9 and TRBJ2-7; D ambiguous. Germline V gene sequence: CDR1 SEHNR, CDR2 FQNEAQ (reference sequence). Trimming took 2 bases from V and 6 from J, leaving 11 bases between them. CDR3 length: 13 amino acids. CDR3 DNA sequence: TGTGCCAGCAGCTTAAACCTAATAGGCGAGCAGTACTTC. It is translated as CASSLNLIGEQYF.

This clonotype came up many times. The chain carries TRBV28 and TRBJ2-7; 9 bases agree with TRBD1. CDR1 is MDHEN and CDR2 is SYDVKM in the germline V gene. The CDR3 runs to 15 residues. The ends lost 6 bases at V and 3 bases at J; junction bases unmatched: 9. The DNA of the CDR3 is TGTGCCAGCAGGCCCCGGGACAGGGCGCTCTACGAGCAGTACTTC. Protein sequence: CASRPRDRALYEQYF.

This clonotype was seen repeatedly, ten times or more. This rearrangement joins TRBV7-9 to TRBJ2-7; D is possibly TRBD2 (5 bases). There are 15 residues in the CDR3. Trimming took 1 base from V and 6 from J, leaving 16 bases between them. Germline V gene sequence: CDR1 SEHNR, CDR2 FQNEAQ (reference sequence). For the CDR3, the DNA is TGTGCCAGCAGCTTAGTTCGGGCGTCGGGGAGCGAGCAGTACTTC. It encodes CASSLVRASGSEQYF.